Following are 15 T cell receptor beta chains from one sample sequenced in a study of a mutant IDH1 vaccine in newly diagnosed glioma. Libraries were prepared by immunoSEQ multiplex PCR; TCRdb keeps only in-frame clonotypes and omits some of them. Among tens of thousands of clones listed, roughly four fifths were seen once. Their cognate antigens are unknown. This sample's time point: week 47, end of study. Topical imiquimod accompanied each vaccine dose, which consisted of 300 ug of mutant IDH1 20-mer peptide. Material: PBMCs, obtained from a glioma patient whose treatment included an IDH1 peptide vaccine. The receptors originated from a man aged 40-50 years with glioma.

V and J are TRBV7-9 and TRBJ2-7; 9 bases are shared with TRBD1. Germline-derived CDR1 and CDR2 are SEHNR and FQNEAQ (reference sequence). The CDR3 extends over 15 amino acids. V trimming: 5 bases; J trimming: 6 bases; junction bases outside the gene matches: 11. CDR3 in DNA: TGTGCCAGCAGCATCCATGGGACAGGGTCCAGCGAGCAGTACTTC. It yields the protein CASSIHGTGSSEQYF.

This chain connects TRBV27 to TRBJ1-2; possible D gene TRBD1, 5 bases. The germline gives CDR1 MNHEY, CDR2 SMNVEV (reference sequence). V was clipped by 5 bases and J by 5 bases, with 12 bases between them. The CDR3 consists of 13 residues. In nucleotides, the CDR3 is TGTGCCAGCAGTCCTCCCGGGACTTATGGCTACACCTTC. It is translated as CASSPPGTYGYTF.

The chain recombines TRBV7-9 with TRBJ1-4; D is unclear. Trimming pared 1 base from V and 4 bases from J, leaving 13 bases between. Germline V lookup: CDR1 SEHNR, CDR2 FQNEAQ (reference sequence). The CDR3 loop spans 16 amino acids. The CDR3 region has the DNA TGTGCCAGCAGCTTAGTAATCGGGGTGTTTAATGAAAAACTGTTTTTT. Encoded protein: CASSLVIGVFNEKLFF.

V is TRBV4-3 and J is TRBJ1-5; possibly TRBD1 for D (6 bases). The ends were cut back, 0 bases at V and 7 bases at J, with 16 bases in the middle. This CDR3 comprises 16 residues. In germline, CDR1 is LGHNA, CDR2 YSLEER. The CDR3 DNA follows: TGCGCCAGCAGCCAAGACACCACCCGAAGGGGGCAGCCCCAGCATTTT. Protein: CASSQDTTRRGQPQHF.

V usage is TRBV29-1 and J usage is TRBJ2-1, with 7 bases that match TRBD2. The J segment lost 4 bases and the V segment lost 0 bases, leaving 6 bases of the junction unmatched. Germline assignment: CDR1 SQVTM and CDR2 ANQGSEA. The CDR3 length is 15 residues. The CDR3 nucleotides are TGCAGCGTTGAAGAAGGTGGCGGGGGATACAATGAGCAGTTCTTC. It yields the protein CSVEEGGGGYNEQFF.

The chain couples TRBV2 to TRBJ1-1; D ambiguous. V was shortened by 2 bases and J by 0 bases, with 10 bases between the two germline ends. Germline V lookup: CDR1 SNHLY, CDR2 FYNNEI. The CDR3 runs to 15 residues. CDR3: CASSELAGMNTEAFF. Here the CDR3 DNA reads TGTGCCAGCAGTGAATTGGCAGGCATGAACACTGAAGCTTTCTTT.

The rearrangement joins TRBV25-1 to TRBJ1-5; D is possibly TRBD1 (5 bases). Germline CDR1 and CDR2: MGHDK and SYGVNS. The CDR3 contains 13 residues. The V end lost 6 bases, the J end lost 6 bases, and 12 bases lay between the germline ends. The CDR3 region has the DNA TGTGCCAGCAGGGGGGTCGGGGGTCAGCCCCAGCATTTT. Translation gives CASRGVGGQPQHF.

This chain uses TRBV7-2 with TRBJ2-2; D call uncertain. V gave up 3 bases and J gave up 4 bases, with 9 bases separating them. This CDR3 contains 14 residues. CDR1 is SGHTA and CDR2 is FQGNSA in the germline V gene. The chain's CDR3 is CASSLWQSTGELFF. The CDR3 nucleotides are TGTGCCAGCAGCTTGTGGCAGAGCACCGGGGAGCTGTTTTTT. The full variable domain, with the rest looked up from reference TRBV7-2 and TRBJ2-2, is GAGVSQSPSNKVTEKGKDVELRCDPISGHTALYWYRQSLGQGLEFLIYFQGNSAPDKSGLPSDRFSAERTGGSVSTLTIQRTQQEDSAVYLCASSLWQSTGELFFGEGSRLTVL.

This chain uses TRBV7-2 with TRBJ2-3; TRBD2 matches 14 bases. With 2 bases clipped from V and 6 bases from J, the junction kept 4 bases outside the gene matches. The CDR3 has 16 amino acids. From germline, CDR1 is SGHTA and CDR2 FQGNSA. Here the CDR3 reads CASSLRGTSGSDTQYF. The CDR3 nucleotides are TGTGCCAGCAGCTTACGGGGGACTAGCGGGAGTGATACGCAGTATTTT.

The J gene is TRBJ1-4, the V gene TRBV6-4, with D possibly matching TRBD1 (5 bases). Trimming removed 0 bases from V and 1 base from J, with 9 bases in between. The CDR3 extends over 16 amino acids. Germline V gene lookup returns CDR1 MRHNA and CDR2 SNTAGT. The CDR3 protein is CASSDSRRETNEKLFF. CDR3 nucleotide sequence: TGTGCCAGCAGTGACTCACGCAGGGAAACTAATGAAAAACTGTTTTTT.

The rearrangement uses TRBV7-2 and TRBJ2-1; either TRBD1 or TRBD2 may fit D (5 bases each). Between the trimmed V and J ends, which lost 1 base and 3 bases, there was a span of 10 bases. The CDR3 sequence is 15 residues long. CDR1 SGHTA and CDR2 FQGNSA come from the germline V gene. The CDR3: CASSLVARGYNEQFF. The CDR3 bases are TGTGCCAGCAGCTTAGTGGCGAGGGGCTACAATGAGCAGTTCTTC.

The V call is TRBV27, the J call TRBJ2-3; D might be TRBD1 (5 bases). Germline-derived CDR1 and CDR2 are MNHEY and SMNVEV (reference sequence). The CDR3 is 18 amino acids. V lost 5 bases and J 4 bases, leaving 25 bases between the germline ends. The CDR3 loop is CASSQVRTGSVGSDTQYF. The CDR3 nucleotides read TGTGCCAGCAGTCAGGTTCGAACAGGCTCGGTCGGGTCAGATACGCAGTATTTT.

This sequence joins TRBV2 and TRBJ2-1; 8 bases are a match to TRBD1. CDR3 length: 16 amino acids. Germline lookup yields CDR1 SNHLY and CDR2 FYNNEI. V was clipped by 5 bases and J by 8 bases; unmatched bases: 14. CDR3 amino acids: CASSYSPGTGNYEQFF. The CDR3 DNA sequence: TGTGCCAGCAGTTACTCTCCCGGGACAGGTAATTATGAGCAGTTCTTC. Complete variable domain (other parts from reference TRBV2 and TRBJ2-1): EPEVTQTPSHQVTQMGQEVILRCVPISNHLYFYWYRQILGQKVEFLVSFYNNEISEKSEIFDDQFSVERPDGSNFTLKIRSTKLEDSAMYFCASSYSPGTGNYEQFFGPGTRLTVL.

This clone has just one count. The chain couples TRBV29-1 to TRBJ2-7, with D perhaps TRBD1 or TRBD2 (5 bases each). The CDR3 sequence is 12 residues long. V shed 5 bases and J shed 2 bases, with 10 bases lying between them. In germline, CDR1 is SQVTM, CDR2 ANQGSEA. The CDR3 loop reads CSVQSGPYEQYF. CDR3 DNA sequence: TGCAGCGTTCAATCGGGACCCTACGAGCAGTACTTC.

The chain carries TRBV6-5 and TRBJ1-1, with D possibly TRBD1 on 5 matching bases. This CDR3 is 14 amino acids long. V was cut by 6 bases and J by 1 base, with 12 bases left in between. CDR1 is MNHEY and CDR2 is SVGAGI in the germline V gene. The CDR3 nucleotides are TGTGCCAGCAGGGAGGGACCGACGAACACTGAAGCTTTCTTT. It codes for CASREGPTNTEAFF.